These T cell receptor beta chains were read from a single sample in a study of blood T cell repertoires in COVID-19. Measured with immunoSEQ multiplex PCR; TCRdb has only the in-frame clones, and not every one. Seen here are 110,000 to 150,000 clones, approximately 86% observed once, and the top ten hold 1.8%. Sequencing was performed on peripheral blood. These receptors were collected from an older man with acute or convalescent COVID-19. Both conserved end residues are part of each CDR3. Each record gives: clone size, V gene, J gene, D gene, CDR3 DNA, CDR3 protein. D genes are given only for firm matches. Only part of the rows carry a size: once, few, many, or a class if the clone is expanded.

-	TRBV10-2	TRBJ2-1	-	TGCGCCAGCACCCCTAGACCCGAAAATGAGCAGTTCTTC	CASTPRPENEQFF
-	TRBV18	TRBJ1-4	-	TGTGCCAGCTCACCCTCCGAAAAACTGTTTTTT	CASSPSEKLFF
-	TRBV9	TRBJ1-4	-	TGTGCCAGCAGCGTAGCTGGGGGGGTAGGTGAAAAACTGTTTTTT	CASSVAGGVGEKLFF
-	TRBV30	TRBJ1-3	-	TGTGCCTGGACTCGCGCCTCGGGAGGAAACACCATATATTTT	CAWTRASGGNTIYF
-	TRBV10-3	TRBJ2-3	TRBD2	TGTGCCATCAGTTCCGGGACTAGCGAGCTCACAGATACGCAGTATTTT	CAISSGTSELTDTQYF
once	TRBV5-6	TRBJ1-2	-	TGTGCCAGCAGATACGACTTGGGCTACACCTTC	CASRYDLGYTF
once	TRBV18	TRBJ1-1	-	TGTGCCAGCTCCCCCCGGCAGGGAGGCACTGAAGCTTTCTTT	CASSPRQGGTEAFF
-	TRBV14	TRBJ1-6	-	TGTGCCAGCAGCCAAGAACGTGCGGTTGGTTCACCCCTCCACTTT	CASSQERAVGSPLHF
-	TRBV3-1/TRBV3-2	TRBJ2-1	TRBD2	TGTGCCAGCAGCCGCCCGGGACTAGCGCTGTTCTTC	CASSRPGLALFF
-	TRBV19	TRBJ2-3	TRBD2	TGTGCCAGTAGCCTCCGACTAGCGGCAGATACGCAGTATTTT	CASSLRLAADTQYF
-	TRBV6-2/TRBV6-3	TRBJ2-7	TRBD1	TGTGCCAGCAGTTACGCCACGGGACAGGGATCCTACGAGCAGTACTTC	CASSYATGQGSYEQYF
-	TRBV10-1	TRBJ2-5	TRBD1	TGCGCCAGCAGTGACCAGACAGGGGTGGGTCCAGAGACCCAGTACTTC	CASSDQTGVGPETQYF
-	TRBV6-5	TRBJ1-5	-	TGTGCCAGCACCGGGTGGAGGGGCGGCAATCAGCCCCAGCATTTT	CASTGWRGGNQPQHF
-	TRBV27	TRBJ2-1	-	TGTGCCAGCAGTTCTCGGCGGGACAGCTCCTACAATGAGCAGTTCTTC	CASSSRRDSSYNEQFF
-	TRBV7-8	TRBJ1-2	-	TGTGCCAGCAGCCCCCGCGGAGGGACCAACTATGGCTACACCTTC	CASSPRGGTNYGYTF
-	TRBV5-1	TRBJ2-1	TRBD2	TGCGCCAGCAGCTTACGAAAATACCCCTGGCGGGAGCGGCCCGATTTTATCCACAATGAGCAGTTCTTC	CASSLRKYPWRERPDFIHNEQFF
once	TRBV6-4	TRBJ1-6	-	TGTGCCAGCCGGGCGGGGAACCATTCACCCCTCCACTTT	CASRAGNHSPLHF
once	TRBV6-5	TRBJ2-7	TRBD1	TGTGCCAGCAGCATAGGACAGGGATACGAGCAGTACTTC	CASSIGQGYEQYF
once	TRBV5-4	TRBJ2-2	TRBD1	TGTGCCAGCAGCTTTGGGGGCAGGGGGACCGGGGAGCTGTTTTTT	CASSFGGRGTGELFF
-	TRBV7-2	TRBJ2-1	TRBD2	TGTGCCAGCAGACTAGCGGGAGGGCCCTACAATGAGCAGTTCTTC	CASRLAGGPYNEQFF
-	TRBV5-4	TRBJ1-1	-	TGTGCCAGCAGCTTGGGCGGGTTCCCAAACACTGAAGCTTTCTTT	CASSLGGFPNTEAFF
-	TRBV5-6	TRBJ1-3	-	TGTGCCAGCAGCCCCCCGGGGTTCTCTGGAAACACCATATATTTT	CASSPPGFSGNTIYF
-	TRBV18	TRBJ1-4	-	TGTGCCAGCTCAAGACGACAGGCAACTAATGAAAAACTGTTTTTT	CASSRRQATNEKLFF
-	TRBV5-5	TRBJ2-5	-	TGTGCCAGCAGACAAAACGACGACAGCCGGCCCTACTTC	CASRQNDDSRPYF
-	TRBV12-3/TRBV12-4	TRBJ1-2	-	TGTGCCAGCAGTTTAGGGCCCTATGGCTACACCTTC	CASSLGPYGYTF
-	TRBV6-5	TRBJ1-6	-	TGTGCCAGCAGTTACTCGTGGGGGGAAGACTCACCCCTCCACTTT	CASSYSWGEDSPLHF
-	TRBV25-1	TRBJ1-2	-	TGTGCCAGCAGTGGAGAAGGAAACAGGCCTTTCTATGGCTACACCTTC	CASSGEGNRPFYGYTF
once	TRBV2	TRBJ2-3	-	TGTGCCAGCACCCTGGGGGGAGATACGCAGTATTTT	CASTLGGDTQYF
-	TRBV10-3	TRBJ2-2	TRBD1	TGTGCCATCAGTGAGTCGACAGGGGGAACCGGGGAGCTGTTTTTT	CAISESTGGTGELFF
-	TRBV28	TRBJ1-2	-	TGTGCCAGCAGTCCCCGGGAGGAGCGATATGGCTACACCTTC	CASSPREERYGYTF
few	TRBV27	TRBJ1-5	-	TGTGCCAGCAGCCTCTACAGGGATCAGCCCCAGCATTTT	CASSLYRDQPQHF
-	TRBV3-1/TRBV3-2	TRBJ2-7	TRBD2	TGTGCCAGCAGCCACCGGACTAGCGGGAGCTACGAGCAGTACTTC	CASSHRTSGSYEQYF
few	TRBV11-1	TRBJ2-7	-	TGTGCCAGCAGCCAAGGACAAGCCTACGAGCAGTACTTC	CASSQGQAYEQYF
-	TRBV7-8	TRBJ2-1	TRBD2	TGTGCCAGCAGCTTGGGGACTAGCGGTAATGAGCAGTTCTTC	CASSLGTSGNEQFF
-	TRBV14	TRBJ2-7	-	TGTGCCAGCAGCCAAGATTGGGGTGAGGGCTACGAGCAGTACTTC	CASSQDWGEGYEQYF
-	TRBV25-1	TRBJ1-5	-	TGTGCCAGCATGGTGGGGGGAGATCAGCCCCAGCATTTT	CASMVGGDQPQHF
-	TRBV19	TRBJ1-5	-	TGTGCCAGTAGTGGGGGGGGGATTCTCGGAAGCAATCAGCCCCAGCATTTT	CASSGGGILGSNQPQHF
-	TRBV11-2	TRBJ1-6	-	TGTGCCAGCAGCACCCTCGCAGGGTATAATTCACCCCTCCACTTT	CASSTLAGYNSPLHF
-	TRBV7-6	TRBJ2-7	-	TGTGCCAGCAGCGGCGGCGTGGGTCTTATGGTGCAGTACTTC	CASSGGVGLMVQYF
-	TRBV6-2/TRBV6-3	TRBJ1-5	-	TGTGCCAGCAGTTACTCGGCAGGGTCGGGCAATCAGCCCCAGCATTTT	CASSYSAGSGNQPQHF
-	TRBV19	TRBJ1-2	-	TGTGCCAGTAGTATACCCTCGGGGTCTGGTCATGGCTACACCTTC	CASSIPSGSGHGYTF
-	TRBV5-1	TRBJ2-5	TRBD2	TGCGCCAGCAGCTTACGCGGGGGGCAGGAAGAGACCCAGTACTTC	CASSLRGGQEETQYF
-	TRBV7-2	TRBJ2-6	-	TGTGCCAGCAGCTTAGTTTTCCTCTCTGGGGCCAACGTCCTGACTTTC	CASSLVFLSGANVLTF
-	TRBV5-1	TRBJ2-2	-	TGCGCCAGCAGCTTACAGGGTCCGGGGAACACCGGGGAGCTGTTTTTT	CASSLQGPGNTGELFF
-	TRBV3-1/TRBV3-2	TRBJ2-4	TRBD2	TGTGCCAGCAGCCAAGCCTCGGGACTAGCGGGAGTTCTTCACCGGGGCAAAAACATTCAGTACTTC	CASSQASGLAGVLHRGKNIQYF
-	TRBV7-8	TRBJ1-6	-	TGTGCCAGCAGCTTAGTGAGCAGGGCTAGAAATTCACCCCTCCACTTT	CASSLVSRARNSPLHF
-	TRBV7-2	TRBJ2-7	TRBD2	TGTGCCAGCAGCTTAGTAGCGGGAGGCCCCAACGAGCAGTACTTC	CASSLVAGGPNEQYF
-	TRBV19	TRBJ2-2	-	TGTGCCAGTAGTCAGGGGGCCCCTAGCGGGATTAACACCGGGGAGCTGTTTTTT	CASSQGAPSGINTGELFF
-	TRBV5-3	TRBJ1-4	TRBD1	TGTGCCAGAAGCTCAACCGGGACAGGGGATCCAACTAATGAAAAACTGTTTTTT	CARSSTGTGDPTNEKLFF
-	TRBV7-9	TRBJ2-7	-	TGTGCCAGCAGCTTAACCGGGAGCTCCTACGAGCAGTACTTC	CASSLTGSSYEQYF
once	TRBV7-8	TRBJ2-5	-	TGTGCCAGCAGCCCGATTGGACGGGGGGCAGAGACCCAGTACTTC	CASSPIGRGAETQYF
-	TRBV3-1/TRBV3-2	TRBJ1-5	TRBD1	TGTGCCAGCAGCCAAGATACAGGGGGCAATCAGCCCCAGCATTTT	CASSQDTGGNQPQHF
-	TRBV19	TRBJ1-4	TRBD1	TGTGCCAGTAGTGAATGGGACAGTCTCGGAAAACTGTTTTTT	CASSEWDSLGKLFF
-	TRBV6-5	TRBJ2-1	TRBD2	TGTGCCAGCAGTTACATTCGGGGGAGGGCCAGTGAGCAGTTCTTC	CASSYIRGRASEQFF
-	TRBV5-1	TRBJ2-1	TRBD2	TGCGCCAGCAGCGGGACTAGGTCCAATGAGCAGTTCTTC	CASSGTRSNEQFF
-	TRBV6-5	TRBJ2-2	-	TGTGCCAGCAGACCCAGACAGGGAGGAACCGGGGAGCTGTTTTTT	CASRPRQGGTGELFF
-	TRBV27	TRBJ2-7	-	TGTGCCAGCAGTTTAAACGGGGGGCGGGCCTACGAGCAGTACTTC	CASSLNGGRAYEQYF
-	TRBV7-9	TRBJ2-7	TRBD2	TGTGCCAGCAGCGCAGGACTAGCGGGAAACGAGCAGTACTTC	CASSAGLAGNEQYF
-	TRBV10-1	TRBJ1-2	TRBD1	TGCGCCAGCAGTTCGGGACAGGGGTTCGATGGCTACACCTTC	CASSSGQGFDGYTF